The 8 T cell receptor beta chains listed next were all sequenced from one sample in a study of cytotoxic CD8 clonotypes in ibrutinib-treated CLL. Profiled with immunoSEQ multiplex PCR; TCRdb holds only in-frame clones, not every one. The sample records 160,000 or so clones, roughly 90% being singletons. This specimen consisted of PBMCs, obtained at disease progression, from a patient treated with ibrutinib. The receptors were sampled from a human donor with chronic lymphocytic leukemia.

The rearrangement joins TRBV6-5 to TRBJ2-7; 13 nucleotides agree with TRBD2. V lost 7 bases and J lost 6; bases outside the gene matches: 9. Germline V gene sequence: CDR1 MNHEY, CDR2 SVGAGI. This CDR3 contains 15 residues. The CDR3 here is CASTPGLAGKREQYF. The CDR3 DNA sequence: TGTGCCAGCACCCCGGGACTAGCGGGAAAGCGCGAGCAGTACTTC.

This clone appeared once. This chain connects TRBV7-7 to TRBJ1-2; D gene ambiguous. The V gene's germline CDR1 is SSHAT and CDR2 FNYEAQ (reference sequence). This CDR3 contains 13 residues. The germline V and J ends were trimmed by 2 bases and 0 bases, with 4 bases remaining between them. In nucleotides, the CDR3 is TGTGCCAGCAGCTTACGGGCTAACTATGGCTACACCTTC. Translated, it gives CASSLRANYGYTF. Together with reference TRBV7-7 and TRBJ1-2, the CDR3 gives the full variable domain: GAGVSQSPRYKVTKRGQDVTLRCDPISSHATLYWYQQALGQGPEFLTYFNYEAQPDKSGLPSDRFSAERPEGSISTLTIQRTEQRDSAMYRCASSLRANYGYTFGSGTRLTVV.

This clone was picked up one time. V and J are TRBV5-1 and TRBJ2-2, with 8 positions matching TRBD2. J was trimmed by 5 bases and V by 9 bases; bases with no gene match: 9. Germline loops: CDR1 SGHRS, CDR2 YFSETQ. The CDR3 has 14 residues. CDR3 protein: CATRPGGVTGELFF. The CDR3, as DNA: TGCGCCACCCGGCCGGGAGGGGTGACCGGGGAGCTGTTTTTT.

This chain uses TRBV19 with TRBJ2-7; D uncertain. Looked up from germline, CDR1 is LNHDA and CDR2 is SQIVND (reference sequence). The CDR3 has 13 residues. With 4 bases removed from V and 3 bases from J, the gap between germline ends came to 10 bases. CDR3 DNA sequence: TGTGCCAGTAGTAGGCCCCCGGGCTACGAGCAGTACTTC. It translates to CASSRPPGYEQYF.

CDR3 amino acids: CASSLARTGLGEQYF. The DNA of the CDR3 is TGCGCCAGCAGCTTGGCCAGGACAGGGCTGGGCGAGCAGTACTTC. V is TRBV5-1 and J is TRBJ2-7; 8 nucleotides agree with TRBD1. The V segment lost 0 bases and the J segment 6 bases; nucleotides outside the gene matches: 8. Germline V CDR1 and CDR2: SGHRS, YFSETQ. This CDR3 is 15 amino acids long.

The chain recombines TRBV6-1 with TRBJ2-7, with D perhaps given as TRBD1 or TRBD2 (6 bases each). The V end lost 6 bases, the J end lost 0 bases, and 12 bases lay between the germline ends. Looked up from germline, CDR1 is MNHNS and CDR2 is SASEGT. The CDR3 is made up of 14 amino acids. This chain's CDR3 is CASREGDSSYEQYF. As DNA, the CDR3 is TGTGCCAGCAGGGAGGGGGACTCCTCCTACGAGCAGTACTTC.

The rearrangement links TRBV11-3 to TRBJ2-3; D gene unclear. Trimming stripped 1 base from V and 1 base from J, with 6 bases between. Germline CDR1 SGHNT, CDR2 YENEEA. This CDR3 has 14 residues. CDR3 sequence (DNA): TGTGCCAGCAGCTTAGGGAGTGGCACAGATACGCAGTATTTT. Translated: CASSLGSGTDTQYF.

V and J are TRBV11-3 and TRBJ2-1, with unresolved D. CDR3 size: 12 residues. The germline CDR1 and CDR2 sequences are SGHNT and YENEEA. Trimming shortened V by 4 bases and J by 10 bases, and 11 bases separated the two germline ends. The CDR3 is CASSSSTREQFF. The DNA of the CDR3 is TGTGCCAGCAGCTCGTCAACAAGGGAGCAGTTCTTC.